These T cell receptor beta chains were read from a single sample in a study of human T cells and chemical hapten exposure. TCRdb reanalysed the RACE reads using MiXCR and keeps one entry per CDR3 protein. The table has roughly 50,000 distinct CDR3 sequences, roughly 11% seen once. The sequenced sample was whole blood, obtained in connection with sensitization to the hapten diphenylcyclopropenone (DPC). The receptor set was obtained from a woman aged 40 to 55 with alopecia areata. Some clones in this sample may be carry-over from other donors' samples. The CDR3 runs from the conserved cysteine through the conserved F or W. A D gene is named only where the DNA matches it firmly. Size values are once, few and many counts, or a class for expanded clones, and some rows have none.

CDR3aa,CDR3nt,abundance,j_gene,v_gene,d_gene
CASSQKGLVQTQYF,TGCGCCAGCAGCCAAAAGGGACTAGTCCAGACCCAGTACTTC,many,TRBJ2-5,TRBV4-3,TRBD2
CSARDIVRGTEAFF,TGCAGTGCGCGGGACATTGTGAGAGGGACTGAAGCTTTCTTT,many,TRBJ1-1,TRBV20-1,NA
CASSSSSGANVLTF,TGTGCCAGCAGCTCGAGCTCTGGGGCCAACGTCCTGACTTTC,few,TRBJ2-6,TRBV7-6,NA
CASSRGPSYEQYF,TGTGCCAGCAGCCGGGGGCCCTCCTACGAGCAGTACTTC,many,TRBJ2-7,TRBV14,NA
CASSSDLTDPYGYTF,TGTGCCAGCAGCTCGGACCTGACGGATCCCTATGGCTACACCTTC,many,TRBJ1-2,TRBV11-3,NA
CASSLVLTGGSYEQYF,TGCGCCAGCAGCCTTGTTCTCACAGGGGGCTCCTACGAGCAGTACTTC,many,TRBJ2-7,TRBV4-1,TRBD1
CSVEDRGAGGQYF,TGCAGCGTTGAAGATCGAGGCGCAGGTGGGCAGTACTTC,NA,TRBJ2-7,TRBV29-1,NA
CAISEGSGGAYEQYF,TGTGCCATCAGTGAGGGTAGCGGGGGTGCCTACGAGCAGTACTTC,NA,TRBJ2-7,TRBV10-3,TRBD2
CSACAGAAGEQYF,TGCAGCGCTTGTGCGGGGGCCGCTGGCGAGCAGTACTTC,NA,TRBJ2-7,TRBV29-1,NA
CSVVLLAGKF,TGCAGCGTTGTGCTACTAGCGGGCAAATTC,many,TRBJ2-7,TRBV29-1,TRBD2
CAISTISSDNEQFF,TGTGCCATCAGTACTATCTCTAGCGACAATGAGCAGTTCTTC,few,TRBJ2-1,TRBV10-3,NA
CASSLSPGLAKVYTGELFF,TGTGCCAGCAGTTTATCCCCGGGACTCGCGAAGGTTTACACCGGGGAGCTGTTTTTT,many,TRBJ2-2,TRBV7-6,NA
CASSFARDRNYNEQFF,TGTGCCAGCAGCTTCGCCCGGGACCGAAATTACAATGAGCAGTTCTTC,NA,TRBJ2-1,TRBV7-8,NA
CASSLDTTQETQYF,TGTGCCAGCAGCTTGGACACGACCCAAGAGACCCAGTACTTC,many,TRBJ2-5,TRBV5-4,NA
CAIESRNSGSPNEQFF,TGTGCCATCGAGTCAAGGAATAGCGGGAGCCCCAATGAGCAGTTCTTC,few,TRBJ2-1,TRBV10-3,TRBD2
CSARRAESSYEQYF,TGCAGTGCTAGGCGGGCCGAAAGCTCCTACGAGCAGTACTTC,many,TRBJ2-7,TRBV20-1,NA
CSVQGASEAFF,TGCAGCGTCCAGGGGGCGTCTGAAGCTTTCTTT,NA,TRBJ1-1,TRBV29-1,TRBD1
CAISESGREGEQFF,TGTGCCATCAGTGAAAGCGGGAGGGAGGGTGAGCAGTTCTTC,NA,TRBJ2-1,TRBV10-3,TRBD2
CASSLIGTGVNEQFF,TGTGCCAGCAGCTTAATTGGGACAGGGGTCAATGAGCAGTTCTTC,many,TRBJ2-1,TRBV7-6,TRBD1
CASNPTGNEQYF,TGTGCCAGCAACCCGACCGGTAACGAGCAGTACTTC,few,TRBJ2-7,TRBV6-6,NA
CASSVGDYYEQYF,TGTGCCAGCAGCGTAGGGGACTACTACGAGCAGTACTTC,NA,TRBJ2-7,TRBV9,TRBD2
CASSSWTGVNQPQHF,TGTGCCAGCAGTTCCTGGACAGGGGTGAATCAGCCCCAGCATTTT,many,TRBJ1-5,TRBV6-2/TRBV6-3,TRBD1
CASSLFRGKYEQYF,TGTGCCAGCAGTTTATTTAGGGGAAAGTACGAGCAGTACTTC,few,TRBJ2-7,TRBV27,NA
CASSSTGLAGDEQFF,TGTGCCAGCAGCTCGACGGGACTAGCGGGAGATGAGCAGTTCTTC,many,TRBJ2-1,TRBV7-9,TRBD2
CASSQDPRVLGAYEQYF,TGCGCCAGCAGCCAAGATCCCCGGGTACTAGGGGCCTACGAGCAGTACTTC,few,TRBJ2-7,TRBV4-1,NA
CASSLETSGALQWGNEQFF,TGTGCCAGCAGCTTGGAGACTAGCGGGGCCTTACAGTGGGGCAATGAGCAGTTCTTC,NA,TRBJ2-1,TRBV5-6,TRBD2
CASSQPGEGQFF,TGTGCCAGCAGCCAACCAGGAGAAGGGCAGTTCTTC,NA,TRBJ2-1,TRBV4-2,NA
CASTTSNQPQHF,TGTGCCAGCACTACTAGCAATCAGCCCCAGCATTTT,many,TRBJ1-5,TRBV2,NA
CASSSFRHRLAGVAEQFF,TGTGCCAGCAGTAGTTTTCGACATCGACTAGCGGGAGTTGCTGAGCAGTTCTTC,few,TRBJ2-1,TRBV28,TRBD2
CASTDRTNEKLFF,TGCGCCAGCACCGACAGGACGAATGAAAAACTGTTTTTT,many,TRBJ1-4,TRBV5-1,NA
CASSVGLSNQPQHF,TGTGCCAGCAGCGTGGGGCTTAGCAATCAGCCCCAGCATTTT,NA,TRBJ1-5,TRBV7-2,NA
CASSLSGVSTEAFF,TGTGCCAGCAGCCTCAGCGGAGTGTCTACTGAAGCTTTCTTT,NA,TRBJ1-1,TRBV6-5,NA
CASSSSYQGEQYF,TGTGCCAGCAGCTCTTCCTATCAGGGTGAGCAGTACTTC,few,TRBJ2-7,TRBV11-2,NA